The T cell receptor (beta chain) under discussion was sequenced for a study of blood T cell repertoires in COVID-19 (dated by TCRdb to 2020 to 2021). In terms of the full investigation: Samples covering the acute and convalescent phases of COVID-19 were provided by collaborators in the United States, Italy and Spain. Deeply sampled blood TCRbeta repertoires from subjects exposed to, actively infected with, or recovered from COVID-19 were included in the dataset. A de-identified subject ID, COVID-19 status, age in years and sex were almost always included in the sample metadata. The material from the prospective study consisted of cDNA or gDNA derived from T cells, B-cell-depleted T cells, or PBMCs. The samples were drawn from two sources: the first 160 participants of the ongoing ImmuneRACE study, and 950 to 1,500 subjects contributed by 6 global collaborators. The repertoires were released in a freely available public database intended as a resource for research on the immune response to SARS-CoV-2. HLA class I and class II types, where available, came from metadata supplied by the sample provider rather than from assay-based typing.

V loses 5 bases of germline sequence and J loses 4 bases, and the interval between the two ends is 11 bases. CDR1 and CDR2, per the germline V gene (reference sequence), are GTSNPN and SVGIG. Including cysteine and phenylalanine, the CDR3 has 12 amino acids. Just the 36-base CDR3 DNA is kept, in frame starting at base 1. Collaborating institutions collected whole blood in K2EDTA tubes following their own protocols. Collaborator samples were shipped for TCRbeta analysis as frozen whole blood, isolated PBMCs, or DNA extracted from either sample type. This clone was counted only a few times. Its antigen remains undetermined. Base qualities were left out, and no much larger clone turns up one base away. The full study reports these points: The quantity of clinical and demographic metadata differed by source and by participant and was supplied without curation.

The immunoSEQ Assay, a bias-controlled multiplex PCR, was used to amplify TCRbeta CDR3 regions from genomic DNA. Under the source paper's analysis protocol: The number of nucleated cells in each sample was estimated by amplification of reference gene primers within the assay. To quantify the absolute abundance of each unique TCRbeta CDR3 rearrangement, sequence reads were collapsed and filtered. Productive Simpson clonality was computed per sample as the square root of Simpson's diversity index over productive rearrangements. This immuneACCESS table, as held by TCRdb, lists in-frame sequences with V and J called but not all clones. Of the missing ones, under half trace to an unresolved V gene in checked studies; the others have no known cause. V and J calls and clone size come straight from that table; D and trimming were deduced from the DNA. The sample table records approximately 210,000 clones; about 91% of these occur just once. The top ten hold 4% to 6% of the sample.

Sequencing was done on a sample of peripheral blood. This receptor chain uses TRBV30 and TRBJ1-1; the D gene is perhaps TRBD1, on 6 matching bases. The TCR comes from a woman between 35 and 50 years old with acute or convalescent COVID-19. The CDR3 protein sequence reads: CAWEGGGTEAFF. The DNA reads as follows: TGTGCCTGGGAGGGGGGGGGCACTGAAGCTTTCTTT. Extended through the reference TRBV30 and TRBJ1-1 proteins, this CDR3 yields the full variable domain: SQTIHQWPATLVQPVGSPLSLECTVEGTSNPNLYWYRQAAGRGLQLLFYSVGIGQISSEVPQNLSASRPQDRQFILSSKKLLLSDSGFYLCAWEGGGTEAFFGQGTRLTVV.